This T cell receptor (beta chain) was recorded in a study of cytomegalovirus exposure and HLA in healthy donors. Notes on the study in general: Per a prior analysis, the majority of TCR beta V segments were productive roughly 90% or roughly 30% of the time.

CDR3 size: 16 residues. With 4 bases removed from V and 6 bases from J, the gap between germline ends came to 22 bases. Germline V lookup: CDR1 SGHDN, CDR2 FVKESK. This clone was observed a few times. Its antigen is unknown. PCR was performed using 60 Vbeta and 13 Jbeta primers. Produced via immunoSEQ multiplex PCR; TCRdb's table is partial and in-frame only. The sample holds some 98,000 clones; around 77% are singletons and the top ten take less than 8.5%. The source is a female donor in good health and CMV-seronegative. Sequences were obtained from PBMCs. The chain combines TRBV14 with TRBJ2-7; tentatively, D is TRBD2 (6 bases). CDR3 in amino acids: CASSPALQRRGGEQYF. CDR3 DNA sequence: TGTGCCAGCAGCCCGGCCCTACAGAGGCGGGGCGGCGAGCAGTACTTC.